Below are 20 T cell receptor beta chains sequenced from a single sample in a study of T cell responses to AZD1222 COVID-19 vaccine. Produced via immunoSEQ multiplex PCR; TCRdb's table is partial and in-frame only. The repertoire includes 95,000 to 150,000 clones, approximately 88% of them detected once, and around 6.1% sits in the top ten. The source material was peripheral blood, sampled on day 0 of AZD1222 vaccination. All receptors derive from an adult in good health.

The sample holds one count of this clone. This rearrangement joins TRBV30 to TRBJ1-3, with D unclear. Looked up from germline, CDR1 is GTSNPN and CDR2 is SVGIG (reference sequence). This CDR3 is 15 amino acids long. V lost 0 bases and J lost 4, with 13 bases in between. CDR3 sequence: CAWSVDFLAGNTIYF. In nucleotides, the CDR3 is TGTGCCTGGAGTGTAGATTTCCTGGCCGGAAACACCATATATTTT.

The chain couples TRBV12-3 or TRBV12-4 to TRBJ2-2; D remains unclear. The CDR3 sequence is 12 residues long. V was cut by 3 bases and J by 5 bases, with 4 bases left in between. The CDR3 region has the DNA TGTGCCAGCAGTTTCGGGACCGGGGAGCTGTTTTTT. Protein: CASSFGTGELFF.

The V call is TRBV25-1, the J call TRBJ2-1, with 8 bases aligning to TRBD2. V was clipped by 5 bases and J by 8 bases; unmatched bases: 14. The CDR3 spans 16 residues. Germline loops: CDR1 MGHDK, CDR2 SYGVNS. CDR3 protein: CASSLLGSGAPDEQFF. CDR3 DNA sequence: TGTGCCAGCAGTTTGCTAGGTAGCGGGGCTCCAGATGAGCAGTTCTTC.

V and J are TRBV5-6 and TRBJ1-3; a possible D gene is TRBD1 (5 bases). CDR1 SGHDT and CDR2 YYEEEE come from the germline V gene. Trimming took 1 base from V and 3 from J, leaving 11 bases between them. The CDR3 spans 15 residues. CDR3 amino acids: CASSLSGGSGNTIYF. DNA of the CDR3: TGTGCCAGCAGCTTGTCCGGGGGTAGTGGAAACACCATATATTTT.

This clone turned up a few times. The rearrangement uses TRBV6-2 or TRBV6-3 and TRBJ1-5; TRBD1 matches 9 bases. V shed 0 bases and J 0 bases; nucleotides not matched to a gene: 9. Looked up from germline, CDR1 is MNHEY and CDR2 is SVGEGT. The CDR3 loop spans 19 amino acids. The CDR3 protein is CASSYSMTGGQSSNQPQHF. CDR3 bases: TGTGCCAGCAGTTACTCGATGACAGGGGGTCAATCTAGCAATCAGCCCCAGCATTTT.

The chain links TRBV30 to TRBJ1-6; the D gene is possibly TRBD1 (5 bases). V lost 3 bases and J lost 3, with 15 bases in between. CDR1 and CDR2 (germline): GTSNPN, SVGIG (reference sequence). CDR3 size: 16 residues. CDR3 region: CAWRLEGRDYNSPLHF. The CDR3, as DNA: TGTGCCTGGAGATTAGAAGGCAGGGACTATAATTCACCCCTCCACTTT.

The chain carries TRBV19 and TRBJ1-2; the D gene is possibly TRBD1 (5 bases). CDR1 LNHDA and CDR2 SQIVND come from the germline V gene (reference sequence). The CDR3 has 13 residues. V shed 10 bases and J shed 1 base, with 13 bases lying between them. CDR3 nucleotide sequence: TGTGCCACCCCGGGACTCAATAACTATGGCTACACCTTC. Amino acid sequence: CATPGLNNYGYTF.

This clone was seen once. V is TRBV4-3 and J is TRBJ1-2; 8 positions agree with TRBD1. This CDR3 comprises 16 residues. V shed 0 bases and J 2 bases; nucleotides not matched to a gene: 5. Germline CDR1 and CDR2: LGHNA and YSLEER. The DNA of the CDR3 is TGCGCCAGCAGCCAAGAAGCAGGGGGCGAAAACTATGGCTACACCTTC. Its protein product is CASSQEAGGENYGYTF.

The chain uses TRBV20-1 and TRBJ1-3; no reliable D call. V was cut by 6 bases and J by 7 bases, with 10 bases left in between. The CDR3 consists of 11 residues. Germline lookup yields CDR1 DFQATT and CDR2 SNEGSKA (reference sequence). The CDR3 loop is CSAPSGNTIYF. The DNA for the CDR3 is TGCAGTGCCCCCTCGGGGAACACCATATATTTT.

The chain uses TRBV24-1 and TRBJ2-1, with D possibly called TRBD1 or TRBD2 (5 bases each). CDR1 and CDR2 from the germline V gene are KGHDR and SFDVKD. V was pared by 3 bases and J by 0 bases, with 14 bases between. CDR3 length: 17 amino acids. DNA for the CDR3: TGTGCCACCAGTGATGTAGTTGAGGGGTCCTCCTACAATGAGCAGTTCTTC. It specifies CATSDVVEGSSYNEQFF.

The chain has TRBV10-3 and TRBJ1-1, with D unclear. This CDR3 has 13 residues. Germline V gene data show CDR1 as ENHRY and CDR2 as SYGVKD. V lost 11 bases and J lost 1, with 14 bases in between. DNA for the CDR3: TGTGCCGCCCACCCTGCAGGGAACACTGAAGCTTTCTTT. This encodes CAAHPAGNTEAFF.

The chain carries TRBV3-1 (or the pseudogene TRBV3-2) and TRBJ1-1; unclear D gene. The CDR3 is 16 residues long. Trimming pared 1 base from V and 0 bases from J, leaving 12 bases between. The germline gives CDR1 LGHDT, CDR2 YNNKEL (reference sequence). The CDR3 protein is CASSQAAGRLNTEAFF. The CDR3 nucleotides are TGTGCCAGCAGCCAAGCGGCGGGCAGGTTGAACACTGAAGCTTTCTTT.

This chain uses TRBV3-1 (or the pseudogene TRBV3-2) with TRBJ1-1; maybe TRBD1 (5 bases). Per germline, CDR1 LGHDT and CDR2 YNNKEL (reference sequence). The CDR3 is 13 amino acids. V lost 4 bases and J lost 1, with 7 bases in between. CDR3 bases: TGTGCCAGCAGCCGAACAGGGAACACTGAAGCTTTCTTT. It encodes CASSRTGNTEAFF.

The chain recombines TRBV4-3 with TRBJ1-5, with a tentative D call TRBD1 (6 bases). Germline CDR1 reads LGHNA; CDR2 reads YSLEER. The CDR3 contains 16 residues. V lost 0 bases to trimming and J lost 2 bases, with 11 bases between them. As DNA, the CDR3 is TGCGCCAGCAGCCAAGACGTGCAGGGGCGCAATCAGCCCCAGCATTTT. Translated, it gives CASSQDVQGRNQPQHF.

This clone occurred a few times. The V and J genes are TRBV24-1 and TRBJ1-5, with a weak D call TRBD1 (5 bases). Germline CDR1 and CDR2: KGHDR and SFDVKD. With 11 bases removed from V and 0 bases from J, the gap between germline ends came to 22 bases. The CDR3 totals 17 residues. The CDR3 DNA reads TGTGCCATAGATTTCCTGAGACAGTCGGATAGCAATCAGCCCCAGCATTTT. Amino acid sequence: CAIDFLRQSDSNQPQHF.

The V gene is TRBV19, the J gene TRBJ1-5; 11 nucleotides agree with TRBD1. This CDR3 comprises 15 residues. Germline V lookup: CDR1 LNHDA, CDR2 SQIVND (reference sequence). Trimming cost V 9 bases and J 1 base; bases outside gene matches: 5. CDR3 in amino acids: CASRDRGASNQPQHF. The CDR3 nucleotides are TGTGCCAGCCGGGACAGGGGGGCAAGCAATCAGCCCCAGCATTTT.

This rearrangement joins TRBV5-1 to TRBJ1-1; the match to TRBD1 covers 10 bases. J was trimmed by 2 bases and V by 2 bases; bases with no gene match: 6. Germline CDR1 and CDR2: SGHRS and YFSETQ. This CDR3 is 16 amino acids long. The CDR3 spells CASSFSGTGDNTEAFF. The CDR3 DNA is TGCGCCAGCAGCTTTTCGGGGACAGGGGACAACACTGAAGCTTTCTTT.

V usage is TRBV19 and J usage is TRBJ1-5; TRBD1 matches at 7 bases. The germline CDR1 and CDR2 sequences are LNHDA and SQIVND (reference sequence). This CDR3 contains 15 residues. The trim removed 3 bases at V and 5 bases at J, leaving 7 bases unmatched. The CDR3 here is CASSIGGTDDQPQHF. The CDR3 nucleotides are TGTGCCAGTAGTATCGGAGGGACAGATGATCAGCCCCAGCATTTT.

The chain has TRBV3-1 (or the pseudogene TRBV3-2) and TRBJ1-1; TRBD1 matches at 8 bases. Losses at the gene ends were 6 bases for V and 6 bases for J; bases not matched to a gene: 12. The CDR3 covers 15 residues. Looked up from germline, CDR1 is LGHDT and CDR2 is YNNKEL (reference sequence). The CDR3 protein is CASSPPAAGGSEAFF. DNA of the CDR3: TGTGCCAGCAGTCCCCCCGCGGCAGGGGGCTCTGAAGCTTTCTTT.

The chain uses TRBV10-3 and TRBJ1-1, with unresolved D. Germline lookup yields CDR1 ENHRY and CDR2 SYGVKD. V lost 6 bases and J 1 base, leaving 12 bases between the germline ends. The CDR3 covers 14 residues. CDR3 coding DNA: TGTGCCATCAGCGGGAGGGAGACGAACACTGAAGCTTTCTTT. Translated: CAISGRETNTEAFF.